The table lists the clone carrying this T cell receptor (beta chain) with a count of one. Its antigen is still unknown. Unique molecular identifiers were built into the TCR beta cDNA libraries. T cells numbering about 0.85 to 11 million yielded 500,000 to 550,000 cDNA molecules. One entry per CDR3 protein results from TCRdb running MiXCR on the PCR reads. There are about 820,000 distinct CDR3 sequences in the sample; about 50% occur only once, and 4.6% lies in the top ten. The CDR3 spans 16 residues. V lost 5 bases and J lost 2; bases outside the gene matches: 4. CDR1 is LGHDT, CDR2 YNNKEL, per germline (reference sequence). This entry belongs to a study of post-analysis software for immune sequencing data. Whole-study context: Progressive-relapsing, secondary progressive and relapsing-remitting multiple sclerosis were among the disease courses included.

Notes on the study in general: Higher frequency in patients than in controls was seen for five TRBV segments, with TRBV5-6, TRBV5-1 and TRBV20-1 among them.

The clonotype originates from a girl between 5 and 17 years old with multiple sclerosis. Input material: blood. J is TRBJ2-3 and V is TRBV3-1; 13 nucleotides agree with TRBD2. CDR3 amino acids: CASSWGLAGSTDTQYF. The CDR3 coding sequence is TGTGCCAGCAGCTGGGGACTAGCGGGGTCCACAGATACGCAGTATTTT.